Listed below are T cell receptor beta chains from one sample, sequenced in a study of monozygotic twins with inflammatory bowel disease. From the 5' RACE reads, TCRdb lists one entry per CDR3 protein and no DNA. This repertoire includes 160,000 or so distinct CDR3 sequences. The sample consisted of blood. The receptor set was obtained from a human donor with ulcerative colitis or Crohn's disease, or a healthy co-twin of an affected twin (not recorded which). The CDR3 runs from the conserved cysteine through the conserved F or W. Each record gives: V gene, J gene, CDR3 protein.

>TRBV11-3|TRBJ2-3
CASSPGLAGDTQYF
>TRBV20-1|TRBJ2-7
CSATGTSGSHLAEQYF
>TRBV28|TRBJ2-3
CASNTNSGGEGPDTQYF
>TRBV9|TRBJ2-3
CASSPGTAESADTQYF
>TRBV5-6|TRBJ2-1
CASSLDPGRLLAGVRNEQFF
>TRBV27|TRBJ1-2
CASSPDRGHGLNYGYTF
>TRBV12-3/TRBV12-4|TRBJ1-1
CASSNAGGNTEAFF
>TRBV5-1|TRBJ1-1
CASSLLGEGNTEAFF
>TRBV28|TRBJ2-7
CASSSGLGGYEQYF
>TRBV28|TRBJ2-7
CASSLGGARSAYEQYF
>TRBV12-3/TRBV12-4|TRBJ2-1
CASSLVQGSYNEQFF
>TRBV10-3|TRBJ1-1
CAISPAGADTEAFF
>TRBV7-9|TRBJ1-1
CASSLVDSMNTEAFF
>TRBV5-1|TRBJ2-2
CASSRVAGGRTGELFF
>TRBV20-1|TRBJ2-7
CSANLWGLAEPPLAYEQYF
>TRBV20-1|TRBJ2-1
CSASSLAKRSYNEQFF
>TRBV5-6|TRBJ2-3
CASSGGASTDTQYF
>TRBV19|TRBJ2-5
CASSTGLLETQYF
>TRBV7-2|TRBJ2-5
CASSASGVGWETQYF
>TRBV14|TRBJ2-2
CASSPDLSGELFF
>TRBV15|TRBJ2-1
CATRNPGLSSYNEQFF
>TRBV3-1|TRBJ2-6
CASSQDPRGSGANVLTF
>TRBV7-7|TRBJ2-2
CASSSDDGSTGELFF
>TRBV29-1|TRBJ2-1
CSVEGGNSDTQFF
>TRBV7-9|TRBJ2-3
CASSVYSGGTDTQYF
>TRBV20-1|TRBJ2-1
CSASRTPGYNEQFF
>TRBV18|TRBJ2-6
CASTDRGQTGANVLTF
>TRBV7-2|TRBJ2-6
CASINGEGEAGANVLTF
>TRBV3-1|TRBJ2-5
CASSPLAGLQETQYF
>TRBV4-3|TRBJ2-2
CASSQGAGGLNRELFF
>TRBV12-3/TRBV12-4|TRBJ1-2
CASSPSWYRSSRNYGYTF
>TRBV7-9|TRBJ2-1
CASSHPIGLAGNEQFF
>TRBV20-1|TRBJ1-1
CSARVYSTDTEAFF
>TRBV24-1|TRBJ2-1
CATSDFRGRVAEQFF
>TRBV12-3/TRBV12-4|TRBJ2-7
CASSPGDFTTYEQYF
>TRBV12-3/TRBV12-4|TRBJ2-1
CASSKQGLIIFNEQFF
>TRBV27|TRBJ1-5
CASSLYGGEQPQHF
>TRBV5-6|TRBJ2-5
CASSLVRGYQETQYF
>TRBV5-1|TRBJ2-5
CASSPRTSGPQETQYF
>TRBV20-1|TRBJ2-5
CSARDPKVADQETQYF
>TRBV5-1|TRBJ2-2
CASSLGQYTGELFF